The clone carrying this T cell receptor beta chain showed up many times. The target antigen is unknown. Germline assignment: CDR1 MNHNY and CDR2 SVGAGI (reference sequence). V lost 5 bases and J lost 0, with 10 bases in between. The CDR3 has 15 residues. TCRdb reprocessed the reads via MiXCR and lists one record per CDR3 protein. The sample yields some 920,000 distinct CDR3 sequences, around 29% seen once. The data were taken from a study of T cell repertoires in cytomegalovirus infection. The TCR originated in a human donor in good health (CMV status not recorded). Some clones in this sample may be carry-over from other donors' samples. The rearrangement links TRBV6-6 to TRBJ1-4; D is unresolved. The source material was cultured CD8+ T cells from PBMCs, sampled from culture after CMV antigen stimulation. DNA of the CDR3: TGTGCCAGCAGTGTGACTCCAGCAACTAATGAAAAACTGTTTTTT. Its translation: CASSVTPATNEKLFF.